A single sample gave rise to the 4 T cell receptor beta chains below, sequenced in a study of regulatory T cells in long-lasting Graves disease. Sequencing libraries for TCR beta were prepared with iRepertoire HTBI primers and Arm-PCR of CDR3 regions. TCRdb re-derived calls from the multiplex PCR reads in MiXCR, one entry per CDR3 protein. Here the sample spans more than 300,000 distinct CDR3 sequences, about 14% being singletons. Time point here: newly diagnosed GD, antithyroid drugs for less than 3 months. Following extraction of RNA from PBMCs, that RNA was used to make the TCR library. The specimen was peripheral blood mononuclear cells (PBMCs), collected at new diagnosis, from a patient treated with antithyroid drugs. All receptors derive from a female donor with Graves disease.

This clonotype was seen more than once but under ten times. The J gene is TRBJ2-7, the V gene TRBV10-1; D call uncertain. The germline CDR1 and CDR2 sequences are WNHNN and SYGVQD (reference sequence). This CDR3 is 14 amino acids long. Trimming stripped 1 base from V and 2 bases from J, with 9 bases between. This chain's CDR3 is CASSEFGSTYEQYF. CDR3 nucleotides: TGCGCCAGCAGTGAGTTCGGGTCTACCTACGAGCAGTACTTC.

This clonotype was picked up a small number of times. The CDR3 DNA sequence: TGCAGCGTTGAAGTACCGTGGGAAACTGAAGCTTTCTTT. It translates to CSVEVPWETEAFF. The chain has TRBV29-1 and TRBJ1-1; D remains ambiguous. The germline V gene encodes CDR1 SQVTM and CDR2 ANQGSEA. This CDR3 comprises 13 residues. Deletions cut 1 base from V and 5 bases from J, with 11 bases between.

This clonotype was observed many times. The gene calls are TRBV5-1 and TRBJ1-5, with 7 bases identical to TRBD1. The CDR3 covers 15 residues. Germline V gene lookup returns CDR1 SGHRS and CDR2 YFSETQ. J lost 4 bases, V lost 3 bases, and 7 bases had no gene match. The CDR3 DNA reads TGCGCCAGCAGCTATTCCGGGACAGAGAATCAGCCCCAGCATTTT. Protein sequence: CASSYSGTENQPQHF.

The rearrangement links TRBV20-1 to TRBJ2-7, with D perhaps TRBD1 or TRBD2 (5 bases each). The CDR3 length is 15 residues. CDR1 is DFQATT, CDR2 SNEGSKA, per germline (reference sequence). V lost 6 bases to trimming and J lost 4 bases, with 22 bases between them. The CDR3 nucleotides are TGCAGTGCCGCTAAACCGCACGGGGCGTGGTACGAGCAGTACTTC. Encoded protein: CSAAKPHGAWYEQYF.